Following are 12 T cell receptor beta chains from one sample sequenced in a study of T cell responses to AZD1222 COVID-19 vaccine. Sequencing was performed with immunoSEQ multiplex PCR; in TCRdb, only in-frame clones are kept and a portion is missing. The table lists around 120,000 clones, roughly 86% of them singletons. The source material was peripheral blood, sampled 28 days after the second AZD1222 dose. These receptors came from an adult who received the AZD1222 COVID-19 vaccine.

CDR3 in amino acids: CASSSSGGYEQYF. The CDR3, as DNA: TGTGCCAGCAGCTCATCGGGGGGTTACGAGCAGTACTTC. The chain combines TRBV7-9 with TRBJ2-7; 7 bases fit TRBD2. The germline CDR1 and CDR2 sequences are SEHNR and FQNEAQ (reference sequence). This CDR3 has 13 residues. V lost 4 bases, J lost 4 bases, and 4 bases stayed unmatched. Variable domain in full (rest from reference TRBV7-9 and TRBJ2-7): DTGVSQNPRHKITKRGQNVTFRCDPISEHNRLYWYRQTLGQGPEFLTYFQNEAQLEKSRLLSDRFSAERPKGSFSTLEIQRTEQGDSAMYLCASSSSGGYEQYFGPGTRLTVT.

This clone was counted a single time. This sequence joins TRBV2 and TRBJ1-2; 8 bases line up with TRBD1. V was pared by 8 bases and J by 6 bases, with 14 bases of the junction left unmatched. The length of the CDR3 is 15 residues. CDR1 SNHLY and CDR2 FYNNEI come from the germline V gene. CDR3 in amino acids: CASRQPGGTGNGYTF. DNA for the CDR3: TGTGCCAGCCGACAACCTGGGGGGACAGGCAATGGCTACACCTTC.

The chain recombines TRBV7-2 with TRBJ2-5; no clear D. Germline assignment: CDR1 SGHTA and CDR2 FQGNSA. Trimming left V 3 bases short and J 3 bases short, with 2 bases between. This CDR3 comprises 11 residues. The CDR3 here is CASSFKETQYF. The CDR3 DNA sequence: TGTGCCAGCAGCTTTAAAGAGACCCAGTACTTC. The variable domain in full, with the rest retrieved from reference TRBV7-2 and TRBJ2-5, is GAGVSQSPSNKVTEKGKDVELRCDPISGHTALYWYRQSLGQGLEFLIYFQGNSAPDKSGLPSDRFSAERTGGSVSTLTIQRTQQEDSAVYLCASSFKETQYFGPGTRLLVL.

A remark on this clone: The same CDR3 is also encoded by other DNA sequences in this sample. The V and J genes are TRBV6-5 and TRBJ1-1; unclear D gene. V lost 0 bases and J lost 1, with 9 bases in between. This CDR3 is 15 amino acids long. CDR1 MNHEY and CDR2 SVGAGI come from the germline V gene. The CDR3 sequence: CASSYSLDRNTEAFF. The CDR3 nucleotides read TGTGCCAGCAGTTACTCGCTGGATCGGAACACTGAAGCTTTCTTT.

The gene calls are TRBV28 and TRBJ1-5, with D hard to call. Germline lookup yields CDR1 MDHEN and CDR2 SYDVKM. Trimming shortened V by 1 base and J by 4 bases, and 14 bases separated the two germline ends. CDR3 length: 16 residues. CDR3 sequence: CASSLSNMGMNQPQHF. The CDR3 nucleotides read TGTGCCAGCAGTTTATCGAATATGGGGATGAATCAGCCCCAGCATTTT. The full variable domain, rest sourced from reference TRBV28 and TRBJ1-5, is DVKVTQSSRYLVKRTGEKVFLECVQDMDHENMFWYRQDPGLGLRLIYFSYDVKMKEKGDIPEGYSVSREKKERFSLILESASTNQTSMYLCASSLSNMGMNQPQHFGDGTRLSIL.

This chain connects TRBV9 to TRBJ2-3; TRBD2 matches at 9 bases. V lost 0 bases to trimming and J lost 6 bases; unmatched junction nucleotides: 8. The V gene's germline CDR1 is SGDLS and CDR2 YYNGEE. The CDR3 is 16 residues long. The CDR3 nucleotides read TGTGCCAGCAGCGTAGGGGTTAGCGGGAGCTTTGATACGCAGTATTTT. Its translation: CASSVGVSGSFDTQYF. Looking up the rest from reference TRBV9 and TRBJ2-3 gives the full variable domain: DSGVTQTPKHLITATGQRVTLRCSPRSGDLSVYWYQQSLDQGLQFLIQYYNGEERAKGNILERFSAQQFPDLHSELNLSSLELGDSALYFCASSVGVSGSFDTQYFGPGTRLTVL.

The CDR3 nucleotides are TGTGCCAGCGGGGGTTCTGGGGCCAACGTCCTGACTTTC. As protein: CASGGSGANVLTF. The chain recombines TRBV6-5 with TRBJ2-6, with D tentatively TRBD1 or TRBD2 (5 bases each). Germline lookup yields CDR1 MNHEY and CDR2 SVGAGI. The CDR3 runs to 13 residues. The V gene lost 8 bases and the J gene lost 1 base, with 6 bases spanning the gap.

J is TRBJ1-5 and V is TRBV12-3 or TRBV12-4; possibly TRBD1 for D (5 bases). V lost 1 base to trimming and J lost 9 bases, with 10 bases between them. There are 13 residues in the CDR3. The CDR3 sequence is CASSLGGVRPQHF. As DNA, the CDR3 is TGTGCCAGCAGTTTAGGAGGGGTACGGCCCCAGCATTTT.

The chain recombines TRBV6-6 with TRBJ1-5, with unresolved D. CDR1 is MNHNY, CDR2 SVGAGI, per germline (reference sequence). The V end lost 5 bases, the J end lost 3 bases, and 11 bases lay between the germline ends. The CDR3 sequence is 14 residues long. The CDR3 region has the DNA TGTGCCAGCAGTGACGTCGGATACAATCAGCCCCAGCATTTT. Its protein is CASSDVGYNQPQHF.

The chain links TRBV6-5 to TRBJ1-4; 8 nucleotides line up with TRBD1. V was clipped by 6 bases and J by 5 bases; unmatched bases: 2. The germline V gene encodes CDR1 MNHEY and CDR2 SVGAGI. This CDR3 has 13 amino acids. The CDR3 bases are TGTGCCAGCAGCGACAGGGGAAATGAAAAACTGTTTTTT. Translation: CASSDRGNEKLFF.

V is TRBV6-4 and J is TRBJ2-1, with TRBD1 identical over 7 bases. CDR1 and CDR2 from the germline V gene are MRHNA and SNTAGT. The CDR3 extends over 13 amino acids. The J segment lost 5 bases and the V segment lost 6 bases, leaving 4 bases of the junction unmatched. CDR3 in amino acids: CASSADRDNEQFF. The CDR3 nucleotides are TGTGCCAGCAGCGCCGACAGGGACAATGAGCAGTTCTTC.

V is TRBV10-3 and J is TRBJ1-2, with D possibly matching TRBD1 (5 bases). Trimming pared 2 bases from V and 2 bases from J, leaving 12 bases between. The germline V gene encodes CDR1 ENHRY and CDR2 SYGVKD. The CDR3 loop spans 15 amino acids. The CDR3 sequence is CAISENGGFNYGYTF. CDR3 DNA: TGTGCCATCAGTGAGAATGGGGGTTTCAACTATGGCTACACCTTC.